This T cell receptor (beta chain) came from a study of OX40 agonist ivuxolimab in advanced cancers. Study-level results: CD4+ and CD8+ blood T cells expanded clonally by week 6 at 0.1 to 3.0 mg/kg. Fewer expanded clones were found on average in CD4+ than in CD8+ T cells.

On this clone: The target antigen is unknown.

CDR1 and CDR2 (germline): SGHRS, YFSETQ. The CDR3 is 15 residues long. Trimming shortened V by 0 bases and J by 9 bases, and 13 bases separated the two germline ends. TCRdb keeps only in-frame clones here, not all; method: immunoSEQ multiplex PCR. Among approximately 90,000 clones listed, roughly 90% were seen once. The clonotype originates from an adult with an advanced solid tumor such as melanoma, head and neck, liver or kidney cancer. The starting material was CD4+ or CD8+ T cells sorted from blood, obtained in a trial of the OX40 agonist ivuxolimab. The chain couples TRBV5-1 to TRBJ1-6, with D uncertain. CDR3 loop: CASSLGALSSSPLHF. The CDR3 coding sequence is TGCGCCAGCAGCTTGGGGGCACTTTCGTCTTCACCCCTCCACTTT.